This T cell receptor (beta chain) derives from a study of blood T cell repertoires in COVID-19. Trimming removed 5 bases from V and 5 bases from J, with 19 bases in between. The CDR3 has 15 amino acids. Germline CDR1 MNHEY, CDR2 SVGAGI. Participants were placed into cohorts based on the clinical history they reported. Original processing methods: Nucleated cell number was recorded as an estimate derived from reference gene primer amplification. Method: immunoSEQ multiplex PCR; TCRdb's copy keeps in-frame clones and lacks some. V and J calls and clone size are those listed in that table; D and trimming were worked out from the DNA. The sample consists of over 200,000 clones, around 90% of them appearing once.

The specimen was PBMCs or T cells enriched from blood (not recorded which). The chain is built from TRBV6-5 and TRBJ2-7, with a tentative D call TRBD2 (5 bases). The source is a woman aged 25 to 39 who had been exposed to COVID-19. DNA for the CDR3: TGTGCCAGCAGTACTGACACCCAAGCGGCCCACGAGCAGTACTTC. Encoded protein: CASSTDTQAAHEQYF.